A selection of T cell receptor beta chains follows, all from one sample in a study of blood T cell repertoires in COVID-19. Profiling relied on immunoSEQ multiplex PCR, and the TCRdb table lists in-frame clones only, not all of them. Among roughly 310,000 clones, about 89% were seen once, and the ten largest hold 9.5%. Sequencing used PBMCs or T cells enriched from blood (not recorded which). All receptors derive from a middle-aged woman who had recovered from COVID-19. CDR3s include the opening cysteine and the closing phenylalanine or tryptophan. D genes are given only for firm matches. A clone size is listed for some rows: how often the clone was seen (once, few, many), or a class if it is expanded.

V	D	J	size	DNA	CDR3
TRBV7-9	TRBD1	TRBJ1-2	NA	TGTGCCAGCAGCGAGACAGGGGGGCCGTTCTATGGCTACACCTTC	CASSETGGPFYGYTF
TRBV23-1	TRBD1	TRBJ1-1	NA	TGCGCCAGCAATACCGAGGGACAGGGGATGTCGGCTTTCTTT	CASNTEGQGMSAFF
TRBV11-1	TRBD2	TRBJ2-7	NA	TGTGCCAGCAGCGGGACTAGCGGGAGTAACCTCTACGAGCAGTACTTC	CASSGTSGSNLYEQYF
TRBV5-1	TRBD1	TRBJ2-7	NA	TGCGCCAGCAGCTTACTCCCGGGACAGGTGTCCTACGAGCAGTACTTC	CASSLLPGQVSYEQYF
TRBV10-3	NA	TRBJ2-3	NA	TGTGCCATCAGTGATGCAGACACAGATACGCAGTATTTT	CAISDADTDTQYF
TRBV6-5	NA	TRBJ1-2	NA	TGTGCCAGCTTCCAATCGGTGCATGGCTACACCTTC	CASFQSVHGYTF
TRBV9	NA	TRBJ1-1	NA	TGTGCCAGCAGCGTAGAACAGGGGAACACTGAAGCTTTCTTT	CASSVEQGNTEAFF
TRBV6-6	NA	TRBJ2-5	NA	TGTGCCAGCAGTTCTAAAATGACAGGTGGGCAAGAGACCCAGTACTTC	CASSSKMTGGQETQYF
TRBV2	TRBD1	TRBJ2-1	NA	TGTGCCAGCATGCCCCCCGGACAGGGTCCCTACAATGAGCAGTTCTTC	CASMPPGQGPYNEQFF
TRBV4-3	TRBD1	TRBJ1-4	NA	TGCGCCAGCAGCCAAGATGGACAGGGGGTGCCTAATGAAAAACTGTTTTTT	CASSQDGQGVPNEKLFF
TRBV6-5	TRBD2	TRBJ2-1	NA	TGTGCCTCCGGGAGGAGTACCGGCTACAATGAGCAGTTCTTC	CASGRSTGYNEQFF
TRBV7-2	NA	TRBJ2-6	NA	TGTGCCAGCCCCTCCGACCAGGCTGGGGCCAACGTCCTGACTTTC	CASPSDQAGANVLTF
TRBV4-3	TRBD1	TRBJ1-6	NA	TGCGCCAGCAGCCAGGACAGGATTGTTGATTCACCCCTCCACTTT	CASSQDRIVDSPLHF
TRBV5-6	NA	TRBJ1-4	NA	TGTGCCAGCAGGCGACAGTCTGCAACTAATGAAAAACTGTTTTTT	CASRRQSATNEKLFF
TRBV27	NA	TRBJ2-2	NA	TGTGCCAGCAAATCCAGGGGACCCGGGGAGCTGTTTTTT	CASKSRGPGELFF
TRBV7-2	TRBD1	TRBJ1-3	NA	TGTGCCAGCAGCGCCCGACAGGGGGACTCTGGAAACACCATATATTTT	CASSARQGDSGNTIYF
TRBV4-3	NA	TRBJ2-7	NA	TGCGCCAGCAGCCAAGAGAGGGGGAACCTCTACGAGCAGTACTTC	CASSQERGNLYEQYF
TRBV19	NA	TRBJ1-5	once	TGTGCCAGTAGGAGGGAGAGGAATCAGCCCCAGCATTTT	CASRRERNQPQHF
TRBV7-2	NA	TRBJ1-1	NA	TGTGCCAGCAGCTTGGAACAGGTCATGGCTGAAGCTTTCTTT	CASSLEQVMAEAFF
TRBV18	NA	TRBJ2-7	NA	TGTGCCAGCTCCCTTCAGACCTACGAGCAGTACTTC	CASSLQTYEQYF
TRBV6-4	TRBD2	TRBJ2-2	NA	TGTGCCAGCAGTGTGGACGGGGGGGCCACCGGGGAGCTGTTTTTT	CASSVDGGATGELFF
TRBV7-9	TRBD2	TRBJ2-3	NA	TGTGCCAGCAGCTTAAGGCTAGCGGGAGGGAAAGATACGCAGTATTTT	CASSLRLAGGKDTQYF
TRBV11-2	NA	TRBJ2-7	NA	TGTGCCAGCAGCTCCCAAGAGAAACAGGGTTACGAGCAGTACTTC	CASSSQEKQGYEQYF
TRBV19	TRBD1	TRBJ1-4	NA	TGTGCCAGTAGTGTCTCAGGGGGAAAACTGTTTTTT	CASSVSGGKLFF
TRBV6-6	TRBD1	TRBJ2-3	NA	TGTGCCAGTACGACAGGGGTGGGAGATACGCAGTATTTT	CASTTGVGDTQYF
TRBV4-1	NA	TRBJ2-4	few	TGCGCCAGCAGCCATATTTTAAAGGGGAAACAAAACATTCAGTACTTC	CASSHILKGKQNIQYF